Sequencing of this T cell receptor beta chain was carried out in a study of T cell changes during pregnancy in multiple sclerosis. Sequencing used immunoSEQ multiplex PCR; TCRdb keeps in-frame clones, though not all of them. This table has roughly 28,000 clones, over 85% appearing once. There are 12 residues in the CDR3. Germline loops: CDR1 SQVTM, CDR2 ANQGSEA. The V and J ends lost 6 bases and 1 base respectively, with 6 bases between them. This material consisted of CD8+ T cells from peripheral blood mononuclear cells, taken before pregnancy. The receptor comes from a female donor with multiple sclerosis, enrolled in a pregnancy study. The rearrangement links TRBV29-1 to TRBJ2-2, with a tentative D call TRBD1 (5 bases). CDR3 bases: TGCAGCGTAGGGGTGAACACCGGGGAGCTGTTTTTT. It yields the protein CSVGVNTGELFF.